The next 18 T cell receptor beta chains were all read from a single sample in a study of blood T cells in healthy people across ages. A second about 7 to 11 cycle PCR used barcoded and J-beta primers. TCRdb passed the 5' RACE reads through MiXCR, listing each CDR3 protein once. The sample consists of over 1,500,000 distinct CDR3 sequences, around half of them appearing once. What was sequenced was blood. These receptors were obtained from a woman aged 35 to 49 in good health.

The chain uses TRBV6-5 and TRBJ1-2; unclear D gene. V was trimmed by 6 bases and J by 3 bases, leaving 14 bases between them. This CDR3 comprises 14 residues. Looked up from germline, CDR1 is MNHEY and CDR2 is SVGAGI. CDR3 in DNA: TGTGCCAGCAGACCCCCGGAGGCAGACTATGGCTACACCTTC. Translating gives CASRPPEADYGYTF.

This clonotype was counted a single time. DNA for the CDR3: TGCGCCAGCAGCCCGGGACACAACTCCTACAATGAGCAGTTCTTC. It is translated as CASSPGHNSYNEQFF. J is TRBJ2-1 and V is TRBV5-1, with D possibly matching TRBD1 (6 bases). Germline lookup yields CDR1 SGHRS and CDR2 YFSETQ. With 4 bases removed from V and 0 bases from J, the gap between germline ends came to 11 bases. The CDR3 contains 15 residues.

The chain is built from TRBV3-1 and TRBJ2-1; possibly TRBD1 or TRBD2 for D (5 bases each). The CDR3 length is 14 residues. Germline V CDR1 and CDR2: LGHDT, YNNKEL (reference sequence). V lost 8 bases, J lost 2 bases, and 13 bases lay in between. The CDR3 loop is CASAGPGPYNEQFF. The CDR3, as DNA: TGTGCCAGCGCGGGCCCAGGGCCCTACAATGAGCAGTTCTTC.

About this clonotype: The junction does not match germline at one end; this may be a read error. The gene calls are TRBV7-9 and TRBJ1-2; D gene ambiguous. The CDR3 has 15 amino acids. Germline values: CDR1 SEHNR, CDR2 FQNEAQ (reference sequence). CDR3 nucleotides: TGTGCCAGCAGCTTAGTGGCGGGAAGTAACAATGGCTACACCTTC. Its protein product is CASSLVAGSNNGYTF.

The rearrangement uses TRBV12-3 or TRBV12-4 and TRBJ2-1; D unresolved. The tail of the sequence fits TRBJ2-7 better, so the J call may be wrong. The CDR3 length is 13 residues. The CDR3 protein is CASSETYHNEQYF. The CDR3 region has the DNA TGTGCCAGCAGTGAGACCTACCACAATGAGCAGTACTTC.

V gene TRBV28 combines with J gene TRBJ1-5; D ambiguous. Germline CDR1 reads MDHEN; CDR2 reads SYDVKM. The CDR3 length is 14 residues. V gave up 7 bases and J gave up 5 bases, with 15 bases separating them. The CDR3 DNA is TGTGCCAGCATGGTCACCGGTGGGTATCAGCCCCAGCATTTT. This gives the protein CASMVTGGYQPQHF.

The rearrangement joins TRBV5-1 to TRBJ2-3; no clear D. V was shortened by 0 bases and J by 3 bases, with 14 bases between the two germline ends. Per germline, CDR1 SGHRS and CDR2 YFSETQ. This CDR3 has 16 residues. The CDR3 coding sequence is TGCGCCAGCAGCTTGGAACCCAAGTTTACAACAGATACGCAGTATTTT. Translated: CASSLEPKFTTDTQYF.

For this clonotype: One end of the junction varies from germline; a read error may be responsible. DNA for the CDR3: TGTGCCAGCAGCTCAACAGGGGGACTAGCATTCTACAATAAGCAGTTCTTC. Amino acids: CASSSTGGLAFYNKQFF. V usage is TRBV5-6 and J usage is TRBJ2-1, with a weak D call TRBD2 (9 bases). The CDR3 runs to 17 residues. Germline-derived CDR1 and CDR2 are SGHDT and YYEEEE.

Of note for this clonotype: This may stem from a read error, because a much larger clone lies one nucleotide away. The chain joins TRBV7-9 to TRBJ2-7; a weak D match, TRBD1 (6 bases). V lost 1 base and J 7 bases, leaving 17 bases between the germline ends. The CDR3 extends over 15 amino acids. Looked up from germline, CDR1 is SEHNR and CDR2 is FQNEAQ (reference sequence). The CDR3 here is CASSLGDLQGNEQYF. In nucleotides, the CDR3 is TGTGCCAGCAGCTTAGGTGACTTACAGGGCAATGAGCAGTACTTC.

This clonotype was found a few times. This CDR3 reads CSVGSLLTETQYF. The CDR3 DNA is TGCAGCGTTGGTTCTCTTTTGACGGAGACCCAGTACTTC. V usage is TRBV29-1 and J usage is TRBJ2-5; no firm D call. There are 13 residues in the CDR3. In germline, CDR1 is SQVTM, CDR2 ANQGSEA. Trimming pared 4 bases from V and 5 bases from J, leaving 14 bases between. The variable domain in full, with the rest retrieved from reference TRBV29-1 and TRBJ2-5, is SAVISQKPSRDICQRGTSLTIQCQVDSQVTMMFWYRQQPGQSLTLIATANQGSEATYESGFVIDKFPISRPNLTFSTLTVSNMSPEDSSIYLCSVGSLLTETQYFGPGTRLLVL.

The chain combines TRBV7-9 with TRBJ1-1; TRBD1 is a possible D gene (5 bases). CDR3 length: 12 amino acids. CDR1 SEHNR and CDR2 FQNEAQ come from the germline V gene (reference sequence). Trimming pared 4 bases from V and 9 bases from J, leaving 12 bases between. CDR3 in DNA: TGTGCCAGCAGCTCAGAGACAGCAAAAGCTTTCTTT. Translated: CASSSETAKAFF. The full variable domain, with the rest looked up from reference TRBV7-9 and TRBJ1-1, is DTGVSQNPRHKITKRGQNVTFRCDPISEHNRLYWYRQTLGQGPEFLTYFQNEAQLEKSRLLSDRFSAERPKGSFSTLEIQRTEQGDSAMYLCASSSETAKAFFGQGTRLTVV.

This chain connects TRBV7-9 to TRBJ2-3; D ambiguous. With 4 bases removed from V and 4 bases from J, the gap between germline ends came to 12 bases. This CDR3 is built from 14 residues. The germline CDR1 and CDR2 sequences are SEHNR and FQNEAQ (reference sequence). CDR3 sequence: CASSSLMYADTQYF. The CDR3, as DNA: TGTGCCAGCAGCTCCCTAATGTATGCAGATACGCAGTATTTT.

This clonotype occurred once. V gene TRBV5-4 combines with J gene TRBJ1-6; TRBD1 aligns across 9 bases. V gave up 2 bases and J gave up 6 bases; unmatched junction bases: 6. CDR3 length equals 16 residues. The germline V gene encodes CDR1 SGHNT and CDR2 YYREEE (reference sequence). CDR3 residues: CASSLRRDRVNSPLHF. The DNA of the CDR3 is TGTGCCAGCAGCTTACGCCGGGACAGGGTTAATTCACCCCTCCACTTT.

This chain connects TRBV28 to TRBJ2-3; 13 nucleotides match TRBD2. This CDR3 has 18 residues. Germline V lookup: CDR1 MDHEN, CDR2 SYDVKM. Unmatched junction bases numbered 9, after V lost 2 bases and J lost 4 bases. Here the CDR3 DNA reads TGTGCCAGCAGTTTAGGACTAGCGGGGGCCCTTCGCCCAGATACGCAGTATTTT. It encodes CASSLGLAGALRPDTQYF.

This clonotype was counted at least ten times. This chain uses TRBV29-1 with TRBJ2-6; no firm D call. The V and J ends lost 4 bases and 2 bases respectively, with 6 bases between them. CDR3 length: 13 residues. Germline CDR1 reads SQVTM; CDR2 reads ANQGSEA. CDR3 region: CSVAAAGANVLTF. The CDR3 bases are TGCAGCGTTGCCGCCGCTGGGGCCAACGTCCTGACTTTC.

Worth noting for this clonotype: One end of the junction fails to match germline, which may point to a read error. The genes are TRBV12-3 or TRBV12-4 and TRBJ2-5; D gene unclear. This CDR3 region has 16 residues. CDR3 DNA: TGTGCCAGCAGCGACCTAAAAGAGGAAAAACAAGAGGCCCAGTACTTC. It codes for CASSDLKEEKQEAQYF.

J is TRBJ2-4 and V is TRBV20-1; 7 bases agree with TRBD2. V was pared by 1 base and J by 3 bases, with 9 bases of the junction left unmatched. The CDR3 is 16 residues long. Germline values: CDR1 DFQATT, CDR2 SNEGSKA (reference sequence). The CDR3 protein is CSARVRGDYDKNIQYF. CDR3 DNA: TGCAGTGCTAGAGTACGCGGGGACTACGACAAAAACATTCAGTACTTC.

This clonotype occurred a few times. The V gene is TRBV4-1, the J gene TRBJ2-5, with 8 bases lining up with TRBD1. CDR1 MGHRA and CDR2 YSYEKL come from the germline V gene. The V and J ends lost 4 bases and 4 bases, in that order; junction bases with no gene match: 17. The CDR3 spans 18 residues. This chain's CDR3 is CASSPGQGADLWPETQYF. In DNA, the CDR3 is TGCGCCAGCAGCCCAGGACAGGGAGCGGATCTTTGGCCAGAGACCCAGTACTTC.